This record looks at one T cell receptor beta chain sequence and its context. This entry is derived from a study of blood T cell repertoires in COVID-19. Across the whole study: The origin of the acute and convalescent COVID-19 samples was the United States, Italy and Spain. PBMCs, B-cell-depleted T cells, or T cells provided the cDNA or gDNA that made up the material.

V shed 2 bases and J shed 7 bases, with 15 bases lying between them. Germline V CDR1 and CDR2: LGHDT, YNNKEL (reference sequence). This CDR3 comprises 14 residues. In the authors' methods: Nucleated cell counts were estimated from reference gene primer amplification. Sequencing used immunoSEQ multiplex PCR; TCRdb keeps in-frame clones, though not all of them. That table gives V, J and clone size, and the DNA gave D and trimming. The sample records approximately 310,000 clones, around 87% being singletons. Sequencing input: peripheral blood. The receptor's source is a woman aged 45-65 years who had recovered from COVID-19. This chain connects TRBV3-1 (or the pseudogene TRBV3-2) to TRBJ2-7; no clear D. This CDR3 reads CASSQRTPGGEQYF. The CDR3 bases are TGTGCCAGCAGCCAAAGAACGCCAGGTGGGGAGCAGTACTTC.